This T cell receptor (beta chain) was sequenced during a study of early T cells in non-severe SARS-CoV-2 infection. Whole-study context: Unsorted whole-blood RNA was sequenced in bulk, leaving chains unpaired.

V lost 8 bases to trimming and J lost 2 bases; unmatched junction nucleotides: 10. This CDR3 is 16 amino acids long. Per the germline V gene, CDR1 is SNHLY and CDR2 is FYNNEI. The sample holds many counts of this clonotype. What it recognizes is unknown. The study's findings and limits: Matching with VDJdb favored anti-spike CD8 responses (missing private and CD4 specificities).

Unique molecular identifiers tagged individual cDNA molecules. TCRdb redid the calling of the 5' RACE reads with MiXCR, one entry per CDR3 protein. The sample records about 26,000 distinct CDR3 sequences, roughly 4.1% being singletons. The specimen was whole blood. The sequence was obtained from an adult who was a healthcare worker with PCR-confirmed SARS-CoV-2 infection or an uninfected control (not recorded which). The chain links TRBV2 to TRBJ2-1; the match to TRBD2 covers 9 bases. The CDR3 coding sequence is TGTGCCAGCCGTTCCCGGACTAGCGTCACCTACAATGAGCAGTTCTTC. It translates to CASRSRTSVTYNEQFF.